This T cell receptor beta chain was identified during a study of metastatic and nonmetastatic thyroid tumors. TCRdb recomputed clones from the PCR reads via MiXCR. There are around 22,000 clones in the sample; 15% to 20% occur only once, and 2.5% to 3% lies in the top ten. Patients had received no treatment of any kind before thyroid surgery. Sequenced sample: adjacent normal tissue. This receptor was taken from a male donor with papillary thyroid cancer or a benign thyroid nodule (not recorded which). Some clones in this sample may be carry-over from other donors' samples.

This CDR3 is CASSKGLAWPSDTQYF. CDR3 nucleotides: TGTGCCAGCAGCAAGGGACTAGCGTGGCCCTCAGATACGCAGTATTTT. The chain carries TRBV11-1 and TRBJ2-3, with TRBD2 identical over 10 bases. The CDR3 sequence is 16 residues long. CDR1 is SGHAT, CDR2 FQDESV, per germline (reference sequence). V was pared by 5 bases and J by 4 bases, with 9 bases of the junction left unmatched.